There are many counts of the clone carrying this TCR beta chain. TCRdb recomputed calls from the 5' RACE reads with MiXCR, one row per CDR3 protein. The sample lists about 890,000 distinct CDR3 sequences; about 12% were seen once. The source of the sample is a study of identical twins. CDR3 size: 16 residues. Per the germline V gene, CDR1 is LNHNV and CDR2 is YYDKDF (reference sequence). With 5 bases removed from V and 2 bases from J, the gap between germline ends came to 18 bases. The same sample was also studied in work on yellow fever vaccine responses in identical twins.

The rearrangement links TRBV15 to TRBJ1-1; D unresolved. The source material was PBMCs. This clonotype originated in a woman aged 18-30 years in good health. The CDR3: CATSEVATVYNTEAFF. Here the CDR3 DNA reads TGTGCCACCAGCGAAGTCGCTACAGTGTACAACACTGAAGCTTTCTTT. The full variable domain, its missing parts supplied by reference TRBV15 and TRBJ1-1, is DAMVIQNPRYQVTQFGKPVTLSCSQTLNHNVMYWYQQKSSQAPKLLFHYYDKDFNNEADTPDNFQSRRPNTSFCFLDIRSPGLGDTAMYLCATSEVATVYNTEAFFGQGTRLTVV.